The 32 T cell receptor beta chains below come from one sample, sequenced in a study of beta chain features in type 1 diabetes. Notes on the study in general: All four CD4+ subsets from Type 1 diabetes patients carried moderately but significantly shorter TCRB CDR3s.

Their antigens remain unidentified. Every isolated RNA sample was fully reverse transcribed, so sequencing captured expressed TCRB transcripts. The repertoire was sequenced with immunoSEQ multiplex PCR; TCRdb's copy has only in-frame clones and lacks some. This table has roughly 300,000 clones, around 15% appearing once. The sequenced sample was naive CD4+ T cells from blood. These receptors all stem from a man aged 25-45 years with type 1 diabetes.

This clone came up a few times. The rearrangement joins TRBV10-3 to TRBJ2-7, with unresolved D. Germline assignment: CDR1 ENHRY and CDR2 SYGVKD. Trimming left V 5 bases short and J 4 bases short, with 12 bases between. The CDR3 loop spans 13 amino acids. The CDR3 spells CAISSGVQYEQYF. The CDR3 DNA reads TGTGCCATCAGTTCAGGCGTTCAATACGAGCAGTACTTC.

The chain is built from TRBV15 and TRBJ1-2; D is possibly TRBD1 (5 bases). This CDR3 spans 16 amino acids. Germline CDR1 and CDR2: LNHNV and YYDKDF (reference sequence). Trimming shortened V by 5 bases and J by 4 bases, and 20 bases separated the two germline ends. This chain's CDR3 is CATSPRRGQSLYGYTF. DNA for the CDR3: TGTGCCACCAGCCCTCGAAGGGGCCAGAGTCTCTATGGCTACACCTTC.

The chain is built from TRBV4-2 and TRBJ1-2; D ambiguous. Trimming shortened V by 0 bases and J by 7 bases, and 6 bases separated the two germline ends. CDR1 is LGHNA and CDR2 is YNFKEQ in the germline V gene. The CDR3 consists of 12 residues. CDR3 sequence: CASSQDTFGYTF. CDR3 nucleotide sequence: TGTGCCAGCAGCCAAGATACTTTTGGCTACACCTTC.

The rearrangement links TRBV25-1 to TRBJ1-3; tentative D call: TRBD1 (5 bases). This CDR3 region has 13 residues. Germline V lookup: CDR1 MGHDK, CDR2 SYGVNS. Trimming shortened V by 4 bases and J by 7 bases, and 11 bases separated the two germline ends. As DNA, the CDR3 is TGTGCCAGCAGTGCCCCAGGGCTGAACACCATATATTTT. Translated: CASSAPGLNTIYF.

The CDR3 DNA reads as TGTGCCACCTCGCTAGCGGGAGGAAGAGATACGCAGTATTTT. Amino acid sequence: CATSLAGGRDTQYF. This rearrangement joins TRBV19 to TRBJ2-3, with TRBD2 identical over 11 bases. From germline, CDR1 is LNHDA and CDR2 SQIVND (reference sequence). The junction had 8 bases not matched to a gene; V was cut back by 10 bases and J by 5 bases. This CDR3 is 14 amino acids long.

In its sample, this clone was seen a few times. The chain's CDR3 is CASSHRQASGNQPQHF. The CDR3 coding sequence is TGTGCCAGCAGCCATAGACAGGCCTCGGGCAATCAGCCCCAGCATTTT. The chain joins TRBV7-2 to TRBJ1-5; weak D call: TRBD1 (6 bases). From germline, CDR1 is SGHTA and CDR2 FQGNSA. Trimming removed 5 bases from V and 2 bases from J, with 16 bases in between. CDR3 length equals 16 residues.

The chain is built from TRBV14 and TRBJ1-1; no definite D call. V lost 4 bases and J lost 1, with 7 bases in between. This CDR3 has 13 amino acids. Germline V lookup: CDR1 SGHDN, CDR2 FVKESK. CDR3 loop: CASSLSWNTEAFF. The CDR3 bases are TGTGCCAGCAGCCTTAGTTGGAACACTGAAGCTTTCTTT.

This clone was counted a few times. This chain links TRBV5-4 with TRBJ2-7; a possible D gene is TRBD2 (6 bases). This CDR3 is built from 15 residues. V was clipped by 3 bases and J by 3 bases, with 16 bases between them. CDR1 and CDR2 from the germline V gene are SGHNT and YYREEE (reference sequence). The DNA for the CDR3 is TGTGCCAGCAGCTGGGACTCTGGTGTTTACTACGAGCAGTACTTC. Translation gives CASSWDSGVYYEQYF. Using reference TRBV5-4 and TRBJ2-7 for the parts outside the CDR3, the full variable domain is ETGVTQSPTHLIKTRGQQVTLRCSSQSGHNTVSWYQQALGQGPQFIFQYYREEENGRGNFPPRFSGLQFPNYSSELNVNALELDDSALYLCASSWDSGVYYEQYFGPGTRLTVT.

The rearrangement uses TRBV28 and TRBJ2-1; the match to TRBD1 covers 10 bases. V was clipped by 5 bases and J by 8 bases; unmatched bases: 12. The germline V gene has CDR1 MDHEN and CDR2 SYDVKM. The CDR3 has 16 amino acids. In DNA, the CDR3 is TGTGCCAGCAGTCCCCTCGGGACAGGGGCTCTATATGAGCAGTTCTTC. Translating gives CASSPLGTGALYEQFF.

This rearrangement joins TRBV5-4 to TRBJ2-3, with a weak D call TRBD2 (5 bases). Per the germline V gene, CDR1 is SGHNT and CDR2 is YYREEE (reference sequence). This CDR3 is built from 16 residues. With 0 bases removed from V and 0 bases from J, the gap between germline ends came to 11 bases. Here the CDR3 reads CASSLGGLRSTDTQYF. CDR3 bases: TGTGCCAGCAGCTTGGGAGGACTTAGAAGCACAGATACGCAGTATTTT.

The V call is TRBV10-3, the J call TRBJ2-1; possible D gene TRBD2, 6 bases. The CDR3 sequence is 15 residues long. Trimming took 2 bases from V and 1 from J, leaving 9 bases between them. Germline assignment: CDR1 ENHRY and CDR2 SYGVKD. CDR3 protein: CAISEGLASYNEQFF. The CDR3 DNA sequence: TGTGCCATCAGTGAGGGGCTAGCGTCCTACAATGAGCAGTTCTTC.

This sequence joins TRBV18 and TRBJ2-1, with 7 bases that match TRBD2. The CDR3 runs to 13 residues. The germline CDR1 and CDR2 sequences are KGHSH and LQKENI. The junction had 5 bases not matched to a gene; V was cut back by 6 bases and J by 6 bases. The DNA of the CDR3 is TGTGCCAGCTCCCCGCCTAGCGGCAATGAGCAGTTCTTC. Its protein product is CASSPPSGNEQFF.

The rearrangement joins TRBV18 to TRBJ2-3; D is perhaps TRBD1 (6 bases). The germline CDR1 and CDR2 sequences are KGHSH and LQKENI. This CDR3 is built from 15 residues. V gave up 3 bases and J gave up 1 base, with 11 bases separating them. The CDR3 bases are TGTGCCAGCTCACCTCGGACAGTTGGCACAGATACGCAGTATTTT. Amino acids: CASSPRTVGTDTQYF.

The V gene is TRBV5-4, the J gene TRBJ1-2; D may be TRBD1 (5 bases). The ends were cut back, 3 bases at V and 4 bases at J, with 16 bases in the middle. The CDR3 consists of 15 residues. Germline V gene lookup returns CDR1 SGHNT and CDR2 YYREEE (reference sequence). The CDR3 nucleotides read TGTGCCAGCAGCTATAGAGTCAGGGAGGGCTATGGCTACACCTTC. This sequence encodes CASSYRVREGYGYTF. Full variable domain (missing parts from reference TRBV5-4 and TRBJ1-2): ETGVTQSPTHLIKTRGQQVTLRCSSQSGHNTVSWYQQALGQGPQFIFQYYREEENGRGNFPPRFSGLQFPNYSSELNVNALELDDSALYLCASSYRVREGYGYTFGSGTRLTVV.

The J gene is TRBJ2-4, the V gene TRBV5-8, with D hard to call. This CDR3 has 8 residues. The germline V gene has CDR1 SGHTS and CDR2 YDEGEE. V was clipped by 10 bases and J by 8 bases, with 4 bases between them. CDR3 sequence: CASDIQYF. The CDR3 region has the DNA TGTGCCTCCGACATTCAGTACTTC. The entire variable domain, with the rest obtained from reference TRBV5-8 and TRBJ2-4, is as follows: EAGVTQSPTHLIKTRGQQATLRCSPISGHTSVYWYQQALGLGLQFLLWYDEGEERNRGNFPPRFSGRQFPNYSSELNVNALELEDSALYLCASDIQYFGAGTRLSVL.

The table lists this clone with a few counts. CDR3 coding DNA: TGTGCCAGCAGTCGAGACTTTCAGCAAGAGACCCAGTACTTC. As protein: CASSRDFQQETQYF. The chain is built from TRBV9 and TRBJ2-5, with unresolved D. This CDR3 is 14 amino acids long. The V end was cut by 5 bases, the J end by 2 bases, with 13 bases between. The germline V gene encodes CDR1 SGDLS and CDR2 YYNGEE.

The rearrangement joins TRBV29-1 to TRBJ2-2, with TRBD1 as a possible D gene (6 bases). The V gene's germline CDR1 is SQVTM and CDR2 ANQGSEA. Trimming removed 7 bases from V and 2 bases from J, with 17 bases in between. The length of the CDR3 is 15 residues. The CDR3 region is CSAVGDMRNTGELFF. CDR3 bases: TGCAGCGCGGTGGGGGACATGAGAAACACCGGGGAGCTGTTTTTT.

V and J are TRBV5-4 and TRBJ1-1; tentatively, D is TRBD1 (5 bases). Trimming stripped 7 bases from V and 6 bases from J, with 10 bases between. The length of the CDR3 is 11 residues. Germline V gene lookup returns CDR1 SGHNT and CDR2 YYREEE (reference sequence). The CDR3 bases are TGTGCCAGCCACACGGGGGCTGAAGCTTTCTTT. Translated, it gives CASHTGAEAFF.

The chain has TRBV19 and TRBJ1-1; weak D call: TRBD1 (5 bases). CDR1 and CDR2 (germline): LNHDA, SQIVND (reference sequence). Trimming stripped 6 bases from V and 4 bases from J, with 15 bases between. The CDR3 length is 14 residues. CDR3 region: CASRSDQGGTEAFF. The CDR3 bases are TGTGCCAGTAGATCGGATCAGGGAGGCACTGAAGCTTTCTTT.

The genes are TRBV28 and TRBJ2-1; D possibly corresponds to TRBD2 (6 bases). The CDR3 has 15 amino acids. Germline V lookup: CDR1 MDHEN, CDR2 SYDVKM. The V end was cut by 3 bases, the J end by 4 bases, with 13 bases between. The CDR3 protein is CASSFGLGGYNEQFF. CDR3 nucleotides: TGTGCCAGCAGTTTTGGACTCGGGGGTTACAATGAGCAGTTCTTC.

V and J are TRBV2 and TRBJ2-6; TRBD1 matches 8 bases. V shed 4 bases, J shed 3 bases, and the junction held 2 bases outside the gene matches. This CDR3 is built from 15 residues. Germline V lookup: CDR1 SNHLY, CDR2 FYNNEI. CDR3 nucleotide sequence: TGTGCCAGCAGTGCAGGGGGCGTTGGGGCCAACGTCCTGACTTTC. Protein product: CASSAGGVGANVLTF.

The sample holds a few counts of this clone. The rearrangement links TRBV5-1 to TRBJ2-3; D call uncertain. Germline CDR1 SGHRS, CDR2 YFSETQ. The CDR3 has 11 residues. Between the trimmed V and J ends, which lost 2 bases and 5 bases, there was a span of 3 bases. CDR3 loop: CASSFRDTQYF. CDR3 bases: TGCGCCAGCAGCTTTAGAGATACGCAGTATTTT. The complete variable domain, with remaining parts taken from reference TRBV5-1 and TRBJ2-3, reads KAGVTQTPRYLIKTRGQQVTLSCSPISGHRSVSWYQQTPGQGLQFLFEYFSETQRNKGNFPGRFSGRQFSNSRSEMNVSTLELGDSALYLCASSFRDTQYFGPGTRLTVL.

This clone was seen only a few times. V usage is TRBV7-9 and J usage is TRBJ2-1, with a tentative D call TRBD2 (5 bases). Germline CDR1 SEHNR, CDR2 FQNEAQ (reference sequence). V lost 1 base and J 6 bases, leaving 16 bases between the germline ends. The CDR3 covers 16 residues. The CDR3 spells CASSLGHAGVTNEQFF. The CDR3 DNA reads as TGTGCCAGCAGCTTAGGACATGCCGGGGTAACCAATGAGCAGTTCTTC.

This clone occurred a few times. The chain combines TRBV5-6 with TRBJ2-3; TRBD2 is a possible D gene (5 bases). This CDR3 is built from 15 residues. V was cut by 4 bases and J by 4 bases, with 16 bases left in between. Germline values: CDR1 SGHDT, CDR2 YYEEEE. CDR3 DNA sequence: TGTGCCAGCAGCCCGGACTCTTCTAGGGCAGATACGCAGTATTTT. Translation: CASSPDSSRADTQYF.

This clone was observed a handful of times. The J gene is TRBJ1-4, the V gene TRBV7-2; 7 positions match TRBD1. The CDR3 loop spans 14 amino acids. Germline loops: CDR1 SGHTA, CDR2 FQGNSA. V dropped 5 bases and J dropped 10; count of bases not matched to a gene: 10. CDR3: CASSPTRGRGKLFF. The CDR3 region has the DNA TGTGCCAGCAGCCCGACGAGGGGGCGGGGAAAACTGTTTTTT. The variable domain in full, with the rest retrieved from reference TRBV7-2 and TRBJ1-4, is GAGVSQSPSNKVTEKGKDVELRCDPISGHTALYWYRQSLGQGLEFLIYFQGNSAPDKSGLPSDRFSAERTGGSVSTLTIQRTQQEDSAVYLCASSPTRGRGKLFFGSGTQLSVL.

This clone was found a few times. V and J are TRBV28 and TRBJ1-1, with D possibly TRBD1 on 6 matching bases. This CDR3 contains 12 residues. The germline V and J ends were trimmed by 8 bases and 5 bases, with 12 bases remaining between them. The germline V gene encodes CDR1 MDHEN and CDR2 SYDVKM. The CDR3 coding sequence is TGTGCCAGCGGCACAGGGTTAACTGAAGCTTTCTTT. It yields the protein CASGTGLTEAFF.

This clone turned up a few times. The chain couples TRBV14 to TRBJ2-6; tentative D call: TRBD1 (6 bases). Trimming left V 0 bases short and J 5 bases short, with 14 bases between. Germline CDR1 and CDR2: SGHDN and FVKESK. There are 17 residues in the CDR3. CDR3 residues: CASSQDLGTGRANVLTF. CDR3 DNA: TGTGCCAGCAGCCAAGATCTCGGAACAGGGAGGGCCAACGTCCTGACTTTC.

This clone showed up just a few times. The chain uses TRBV9 and TRBJ2-5; 10 bases align to TRBD2. J was trimmed by 4 bases and V by 6 bases; bases with no gene match: 12. The CDR3 runs to 16 residues. Germline CDR1 is SGDLS and CDR2 is YYNGEE. CDR3 DNA sequence: TGTGCCAGCAACCCCAGCGGGAGGGCCTTTTCAGAGACCCAGTACTTC. This sequence encodes CASNPSGRAFSETQYF.

The genes are TRBV6-4 and TRBJ2-1; no firm D call. Looked up from germline, CDR1 is MRHNA and CDR2 is SNTAGT. The CDR3 extends over 15 amino acids. V gave up 6 bases and J gave up 0 bases, with 12 bases separating them. The CDR3 sequence is CASSADLDSYNEQFF. CDR3 coding DNA: TGTGCCAGCAGCGCCGACCTAGACTCCTACAATGAGCAGTTCTTC.

The rearrangement uses TRBV11-1 and TRBJ2-1; 10 nucleotides match TRBD2. The CDR3 has 15 residues. J was trimmed by 7 bases and V by 2 bases; bases with no gene match: 5. Germline assignment: CDR1 SGHAT and CDR2 FQDESV (reference sequence). The chain's CDR3 is CASSLPAGGTNEQFF. In nucleotides, the CDR3 is TGTGCCAGCAGCTTACCAGCGGGAGGGACGAATGAGCAGTTCTTC.

A few counts support this clone. This chain connects TRBV18 to TRBJ2-7; 12 bases line up with TRBD2. Germline assignment: CDR1 KGHSH and CDR2 LQKENI. The J segment lost 0 bases and the V segment lost 3 bases, leaving 3 bases of the junction unmatched. The CDR3 has 16 amino acids. This CDR3 is CASSPTSGRSSYEQYF. CDR3 coding DNA: TGTGCCAGCTCACCCACTAGCGGGAGGAGCTCCTACGAGCAGTACTTC.

This clone has just a few counts. The chain joins TRBV10-3 to TRBJ2-1; TRBD2 matches at 11 bases. Germline V lookup: CDR1 ENHRY, CDR2 SYGVKD. This CDR3 region has 15 residues. Trimming removed 6 bases from V and 4 bases from J; junction bases left unmatched: 5. The CDR3 loop is CAIRVAGGLYNEQFF. CDR3 bases: TGTGCCATCAGAGTAGCGGGAGGGCTATACAATGAGCAGTTCTTC.